A single sample is the source of the 22 T cell receptor beta chains below, sequenced in a study of blood T cells in healthy people across ages. Using a J-beta primer mix together with a sample-barcoded 5' primer, a second PCR was run for roughly 7 to 11 cycles. TCRdb ran MiXCR on the 5' RACE reads and lists one entry per CDR3 protein. The repertoire holds about 1 million distinct CDR3 sequences, 45% seen once, with 15% to 20% in the top ten. Material: blood. The receptors were sampled from a woman aged 55-70 years in good health.

The genes are TRBV20-1 and TRBJ2-5; D is perhaps TRBD2 (5 bases). This CDR3 has 16 residues. Trimming left V 1 base short and J 5 bases short, with 20 bases between. From germline, CDR1 is DFQATT and CDR2 SNEGSKA (reference sequence). CDR3: CSARASTARLIETQYF. The CDR3 region has the DNA TGCAGTGCTAGAGCCTCAACAGCGAGACTAATCGAGACCCAGTACTTC.

J is TRBJ2-1 and V is TRBV5-6; D ambiguous. From germline, CDR1 is SGHDT and CDR2 YYEEEE. Trimming cost V 3 bases and J 4 bases, with 20 bases left between them. The CDR3 has 17 amino acids. The CDR3 here is CASSSKLDALPYNEQFF. The CDR3 region has the DNA TGTGCCAGCAGCTCTAAATTGGACGCTCTGCCTTACAATGAGCAGTTCTTC.

The chain is built from TRBV20-1 and TRBJ1-6; 10 nucleotides match TRBD1. After removal of 0 bases from V and 10 bases from J, the junction contained 3 bases not matched to a gene. The CDR3 runs 14 residues. Germline V CDR1 and CDR2: DFQATT, SNEGSKA (reference sequence). CDR3 residues: CSARETGGGSPLHF. CDR3 sequence (DNA): TGCAGTGCTAGAGAGACAGGGGGCGGATCACCCCTCCACTTT.

This clonotype was picked up a small number of times. The chain has TRBV7-9 and TRBJ2-1; D perhaps matches TRBD2 (6 bases). The CDR3 length is 17 residues. CDR1 SEHNR and CDR2 FQNEAQ come from the germline V gene (reference sequence). The V end was cut by 4 bases, the J end by 6 bases, with 22 bases between. Here the CDR3 reads CASSSGMAGTLVNEQFF. CDR3 in DNA: TGTGCCAGCAGCTCCGGAATGGCGGGGACCCTAGTCAATGAGCAGTTCTTC.

A single count supports this clonotype. J is TRBJ1-1 and V is TRBV15; weak D call: TRBD1 (5 bases). This CDR3 comprises 16 residues. Trimming pared 5 bases from V and 4 bases from J, leaving 20 bases between. From germline, CDR1 is LNHNV and CDR2 YYDKDF (reference sequence). In DNA form, the CDR3 reads TGTGCCACCAGCCCTGAACCCTCGGGGCGGGGCACTGAAGCTTTCTTT. Amino acids: CATSPEPSGRGTEAFF.

This chain links TRBV5-6 with TRBJ2-5, with TRBD2 as a possible D gene (6 bases). The J call may be faulty, since TRBJ2-7 better matches the DNA end. There are 13 residues in the CDR3. Germline V gene sequence: CDR1 SGHDT, CDR2 YYEEEE. CDR3 sequence: CASSFSLGGEQYF. DNA for the CDR3: TGTGCCAGCAGCTTCTCTCTGGGGGGCGAGCAGTACTTC.

The V gene is TRBV5-1, the J gene TRBJ2-7, with 12 bases identical to TRBD2. Trimming cost V 1 base and J 7 bases; bases outside gene matches: 6. CDR1 is SGHRS, CDR2 YFSETQ, per germline. The CDR3 sequence is 15 residues long. The chain's CDR3 is CASSLTSGRYNEQYF. CDR3 in DNA: TGCGCCAGCAGCTTGACTAGCGGGAGGTACAATGAGCAGTACTTC. Combining the CDR3 with reference TRBV5-1 and TRBJ2-7 gives the whole variable domain KAGVTQTPRYLIKTRGQQVTLSCSPISGHRSVSWYQQTPGQGLQFLFEYFSETQRNKGNFPGRFSGRQFSNSRSEMNVSTLELGDSALYLCASSLTSGRYNEQYFGPGTRLTVT.

This clonotype has just a few counts. The V call is TRBV14, the J call TRBJ2-7, with D possibly called TRBD1 or TRBD2 (6 bases each). The CDR3 length is 13 residues. Germline V gene lookup returns CDR1 SGHDN and CDR2 FVKESK. V dropped 4 bases and J dropped 3 bases, with 10 bases sitting between them. The CDR3 nucleotides read TGTGCCAGCAGCCGGGGGGCGAACTACGAGCAGTACTTC. It specifies CASSRGANYEQYF.

This clonotype was detected a few times. The chain carries TRBV7-2 and TRBJ1-5; a possible D gene is TRBD1 (6 bases). The ends were cut back, 5 bases at V and 9 bases at J, with 20 bases in the middle. CDR1 SGHTA and CDR2 FQGNSA come from the germline V gene. CDR3 length: 15 residues. CDR3 nucleotides: TGTGCCAGCAGCCTCGGTGGGGGGACCAGGGGGCCCCAGCATTTT. This codes for CASSLGGGTRGPQHF. The full variable domain, completed using reference TRBV7-2 and TRBJ1-5, is GAGVSQSPSNKVTEKGKDVELRCDPISGHTALYWYRQSLGQGLEFLIYFQGNSAPDKSGLPSDRFSAERTGGSVSTLTIQRTQQEDSAVYLCASSLGGGTRGPQHFGDGTRLSIL.

The V and J genes are TRBV12-3 or TRBV12-4 and TRBJ2-7; 9 bases line up with TRBD1. The CDR3 length is 16 residues. The V segment lost 4 bases and the J segment 0 bases; nucleotides outside the gene matches: 7. As DNA, the CDR3 is TGTGCCAGCAGTTCCTCACAGGGGGCCATCTCCTACGAGCAGTACTTC. Its translation: CASSSSQGAISYEQYF.

The chain combines TRBV11-2 with TRBJ2-5; 9 bases line up with TRBD2. CDR1 and CDR2 from the germline V gene are SGHAT and FQNNGV. The CDR3 runs to 16 residues. Germline trimming cut 5 bases from V and 2 bases from J; bases unmatched to any gene: 9. CDR3 region: CASSRGLAGQQETQYF. CDR3 sequence (DNA): TGTGCCAGCAGCCGTGGCCTAGCGGGACAACAAGAGACCCAGTACTTC.

This clonotype was seen more than once but under ten times. This chain uses TRBV20-1 with TRBJ2-7; D is possibly TRBD2 (6 bases). Germline V gives CDR1 DFQATT, CDR2 SNEGSKA (reference sequence). The CDR3 loop spans 14 amino acids. The germline V and J ends were trimmed by 1 base and 1 base, with 11 bases remaining between them. The CDR3 loop is CSARAPRGSYEQYF. In DNA form, the CDR3 reads TGCAGTGCTAGAGCCCCCCGGGGGTCCTACGAGCAGTACTTC.

The chain combines TRBV5-1 with TRBJ1-1, with 8 bases that match TRBD1. With 0 bases clipped from V and 5 bases from J, the junction kept 9 bases outside the gene matches. Looked up from germline, CDR1 is SGHRS and CDR2 is YFSETQ. This CDR3 has 16 residues. CDR3 protein: CASSLARTGRGTEAFF. In DNA, the CDR3 is TGCGCCAGCAGCTTGGCAAGGACAGGGCGGGGGACTGAAGCTTTCTTT.

The chain joins TRBV6-5 to TRBJ2-7; 10 bases agree with TRBD2. This CDR3 is built from 16 residues. In germline, CDR1 is MNHEY, CDR2 SVGAGI. The trim removed 0 bases at V and 2 bases at J, leaving 4 bases unmatched. The CDR3 nucleotides are TGTGCCAGCAGTTACTCGGGGCTAGCGGGGGCCTACGAGCAGTACTTC. Its translation: CASSYSGLAGAYEQYF.

CDR3 DNA sequence: TGCGCCAGCAGCGAACGCAGGGGGCTAGGGGCTGAAGCTTTCTTT. Amino acid sequence: CASSERRGLGAEAFF. This chain links TRBV4-1 with TRBJ1-1, with 8 bases matching TRBD1. Germline V gene data show CDR1 as MGHRA and CDR2 as YSYEKL. The ends lost 5 bases at V and 6 bases at J; junction bases unmatched: 11. There are 15 residues in the CDR3.

A few counts support this clonotype. The gene calls are TRBV7-8 and TRBJ2-3; D gene unclear. The CDR3 runs to 19 residues. The V end was cut by 4 bases, the J end by 2 bases, with 25 bases between. The germline V gene encodes CDR1 SGHVS and CDR2 FQNEAQ. CDR3: CASSSQLPRAVLDTDTQYF. The CDR3 bases are TGTGCCAGCAGCTCACAACTCCCCAGAGCTGTTCTCGACACAGATACGCAGTATTTT.

This clonotype appeared a few times. This chain links TRBV20-1 with TRBJ2-5, with 10 positions matching TRBD1. V was clipped by 3 bases and J by 5 bases; unmatched bases: 12. CDR1 and CDR2 from the germline V gene are DFQATT and SNEGSKA (reference sequence). The CDR3 has 16 amino acids. CDR3 protein: CSASSTGGGRVETQYF. CDR3 bases: TGCAGTGCTAGTTCGACAGGGGGCGGAAGAGTGGAGACCCAGTACTTC.

This clonotype came up a few times. V usage is TRBV9 and J usage is TRBJ2-4, with 7 bases lining up with TRBD1. Germline CDR1 SGDLS, CDR2 YYNGEE. The junction had 16 bases not matched to a gene; V was cut back by 2 bases and J by 8 bases. The CDR3 spans 17 residues. This CDR3 is CASSVQDVWDRVYIQYF. CDR3 in DNA: TGTGCCAGCAGCGTCCAAGACGTCTGGGACAGAGTTTACATTCAGTACTTC.

The chain uses TRBV28 and TRBJ1-2; tentative D call: TRBD1 (6 bases). The V gene lost 2 bases and the J gene lost 7 bases, with 14 bases spanning the gap. The V gene's germline CDR1 is MDHEN and CDR2 SYDVKM. CDR3 length: 14 amino acids. The CDR3 nucleotides are TGTGCCAGCAGTTTAACGGACAGCGCCGGTGGCTACACCTTC. This gives the protein CASSLTDSAGGYTF.

This sequence joins TRBV20-1 and TRBJ1-4; D uncertain. Germline lookup yields CDR1 DFQATT and CDR2 SNEGSKA (reference sequence). CDR3 length equals 13 residues. Trimming shortened V by 6 bases and J by 7 bases, and 15 bases separated the two germline ends. The CDR3 DNA is TGCAGTGCGTCGGACGTCGGGCGTGAAAAACTGTTTTTT. Its translation is CSASDVGREKLFF.

The table lists this clonotype with a few counts. The V call is TRBV29-1, the J call TRBJ2-7, with 7 positions matching TRBD1. V shed 1 base and J 5 bases; nucleotides not matched to a gene: 14. Germline lookup yields CDR1 SQVTM and CDR2 ANQGSEA. The CDR3 sequence is 16 residues long. CDR3 region: CSVEAPYQTGSHEQYF. The CDR3 DNA reads TGCAGCGTTGAAGCCCCCTATCAGACAGGGTCCCACGAGCAGTACTTC.

This chain connects TRBV29-1 to TRBJ2-5; 8 bases fit TRBD1. CDR1 is SQVTM, CDR2 ANQGSEA, per germline. V trimming: 3 bases; J trimming: 0 bases; junction bases outside the gene matches: 9. The CDR3 is 16 amino acids. CDR3 coding DNA: TGCAGCGTTGAGGGACCAGGGGGCCAGTACCAAGAGACCCAGTACTTC. Amino acid sequence: CSVEGPGGQYQETQYF.